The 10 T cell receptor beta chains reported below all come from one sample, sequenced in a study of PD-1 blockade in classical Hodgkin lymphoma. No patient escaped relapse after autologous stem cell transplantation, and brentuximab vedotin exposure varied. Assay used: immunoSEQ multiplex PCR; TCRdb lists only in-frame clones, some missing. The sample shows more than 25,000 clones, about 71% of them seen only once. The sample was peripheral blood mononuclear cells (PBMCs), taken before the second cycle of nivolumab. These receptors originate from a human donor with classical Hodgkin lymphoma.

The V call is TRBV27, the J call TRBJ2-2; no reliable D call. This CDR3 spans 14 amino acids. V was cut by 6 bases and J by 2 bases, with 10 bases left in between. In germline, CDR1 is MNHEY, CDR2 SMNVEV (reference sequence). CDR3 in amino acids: CASRQDLNTGELFF. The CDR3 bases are TGTGCCAGCAGGCAGGACCTTAACACCGGGGAGCTGTTTTTT.

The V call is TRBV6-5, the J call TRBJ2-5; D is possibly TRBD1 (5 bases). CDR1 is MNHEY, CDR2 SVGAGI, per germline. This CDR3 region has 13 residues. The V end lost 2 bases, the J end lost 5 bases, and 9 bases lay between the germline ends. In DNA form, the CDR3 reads TGTGCCAGCAGTTACGGGAAGGGGGAGACCCAGTACTTC. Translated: CASSYGKGETQYF.

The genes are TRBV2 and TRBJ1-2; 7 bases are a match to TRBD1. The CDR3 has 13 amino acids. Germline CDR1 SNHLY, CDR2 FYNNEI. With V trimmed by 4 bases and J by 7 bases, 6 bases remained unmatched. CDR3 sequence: CASSVLQGGGYTF. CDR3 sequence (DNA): TGTGCCAGCAGTGTCCTCCAGGGGGGTGGCTACACCTTC.

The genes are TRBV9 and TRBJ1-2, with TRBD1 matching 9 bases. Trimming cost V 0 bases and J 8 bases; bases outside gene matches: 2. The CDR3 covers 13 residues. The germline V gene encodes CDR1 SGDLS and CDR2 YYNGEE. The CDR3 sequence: CASSVATGGGYTF. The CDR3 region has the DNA TGTGCCAGCAGCGTAGCTACAGGGGGCGGCTACACCTTC.

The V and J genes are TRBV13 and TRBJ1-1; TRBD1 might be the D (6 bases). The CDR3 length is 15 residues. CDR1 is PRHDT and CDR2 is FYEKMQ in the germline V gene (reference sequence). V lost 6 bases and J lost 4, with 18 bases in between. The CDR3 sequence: CASSYSPGGGTEAFF. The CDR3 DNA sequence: TGTGCCAGCAGTTACTCGCCCGGGGGCGGCACTGAAGCTTTCTTT.

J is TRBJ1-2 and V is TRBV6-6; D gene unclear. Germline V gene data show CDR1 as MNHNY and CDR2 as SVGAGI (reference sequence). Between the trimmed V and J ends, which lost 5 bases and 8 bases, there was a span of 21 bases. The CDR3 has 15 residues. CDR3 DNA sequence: TGTGCCAGCAGTCGTCAGTCGGGTCAGGCATCCGGCTACACCTTC. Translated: CASSRQSGQASGYTF.

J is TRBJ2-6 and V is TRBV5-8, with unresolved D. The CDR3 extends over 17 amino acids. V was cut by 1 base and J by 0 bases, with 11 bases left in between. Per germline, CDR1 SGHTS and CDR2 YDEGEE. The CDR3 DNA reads TGTGCCAGCAGCTTGTTTAGGTCCATCTCTGGGGCCAACGTCCTGACTTTC. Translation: CASSLFRSISGANVLTF.

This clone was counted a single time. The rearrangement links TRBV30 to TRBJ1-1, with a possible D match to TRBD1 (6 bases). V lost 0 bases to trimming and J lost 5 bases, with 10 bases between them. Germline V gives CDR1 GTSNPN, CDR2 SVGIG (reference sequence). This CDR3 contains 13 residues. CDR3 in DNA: TGTGCCTGGAGTGTAGGGGGGCGGACTGAAGCTTTCTTT. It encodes CAWSVGGRTEAFF. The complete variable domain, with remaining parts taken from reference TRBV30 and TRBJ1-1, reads SQTIHQWPATLVQPVGSPLSLECTVEGTSNPNLYWYRQAAGRGLQLLFYSVGIGQISSEVPQNLSASRPQDRQFILSSKKLLLSDSGFYLCAWSVGGRTEAFFGQGTRLTVV.

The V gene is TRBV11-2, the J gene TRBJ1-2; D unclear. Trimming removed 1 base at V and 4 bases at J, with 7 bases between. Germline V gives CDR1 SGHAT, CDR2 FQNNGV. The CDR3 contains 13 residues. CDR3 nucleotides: TGTGCCAGCAGCTTAGCAGCGTTCTATGGCTACACCTTC. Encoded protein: CASSLAAFYGYTF.

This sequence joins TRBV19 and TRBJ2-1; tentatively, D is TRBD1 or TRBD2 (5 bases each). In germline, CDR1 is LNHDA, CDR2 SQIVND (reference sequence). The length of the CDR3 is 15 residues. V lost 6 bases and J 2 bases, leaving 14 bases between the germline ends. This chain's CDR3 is CASSGTYGAYNEQFF. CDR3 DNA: TGTGCCAGTAGCGGGACCTACGGAGCCTACAATGAGCAGTTCTTC.